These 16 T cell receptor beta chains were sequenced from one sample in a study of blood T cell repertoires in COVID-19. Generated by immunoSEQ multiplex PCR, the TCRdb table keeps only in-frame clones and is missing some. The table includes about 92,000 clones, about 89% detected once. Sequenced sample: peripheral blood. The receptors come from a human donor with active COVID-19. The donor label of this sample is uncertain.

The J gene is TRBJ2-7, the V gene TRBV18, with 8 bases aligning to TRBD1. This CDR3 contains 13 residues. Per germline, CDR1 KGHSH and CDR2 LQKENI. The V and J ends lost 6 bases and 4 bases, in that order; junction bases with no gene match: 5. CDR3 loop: CASSSGQEYEQYF. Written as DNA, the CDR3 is TGTGCCAGCTCCTCGGGACAGGAGTACGAGCAGTACTTC.

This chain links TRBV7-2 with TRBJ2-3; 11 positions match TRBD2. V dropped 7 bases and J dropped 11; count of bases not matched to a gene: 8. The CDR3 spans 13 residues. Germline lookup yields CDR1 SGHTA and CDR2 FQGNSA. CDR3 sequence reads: CASIRQLAGEQYF. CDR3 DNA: TGTGCCAGCATCCGACAACTAGCGGGGGAGCAGTATTTT.

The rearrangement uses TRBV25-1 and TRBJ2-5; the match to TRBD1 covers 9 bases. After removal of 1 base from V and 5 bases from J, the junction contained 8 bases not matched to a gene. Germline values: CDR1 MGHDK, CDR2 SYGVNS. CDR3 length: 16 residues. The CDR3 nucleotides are TGTGCCAGCAGTGAATTTTCCGGGACAGGGACCGAGACCCAGTACTTC. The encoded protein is CASSEFSGTGTETQYF.

The CDR3 sequence is CASSSRVATNEKLFF. For the CDR3, the DNA is TGCGCCAGCAGCTCCAGGGTCGCAACTAATGAAAAACTGTTTTTT. The V call is TRBV5-1, the J call TRBJ1-4, with D perhaps matching TRBD1 (5 bases). The germline V gene encodes CDR1 SGHRS and CDR2 YFSETQ. V was clipped by 3 bases and J by 0 bases, with 9 bases between them. The CDR3 totals 15 residues.

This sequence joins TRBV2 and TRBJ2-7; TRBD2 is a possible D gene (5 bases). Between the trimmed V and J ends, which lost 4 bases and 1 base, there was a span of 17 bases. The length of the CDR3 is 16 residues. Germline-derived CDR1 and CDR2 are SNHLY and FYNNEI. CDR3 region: CASSVLLGPRSYEQYF. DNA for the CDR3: TGTGCCAGCAGTGTCTTACTAGGGCCAAGGTCCTACGAGCAGTACTTC.

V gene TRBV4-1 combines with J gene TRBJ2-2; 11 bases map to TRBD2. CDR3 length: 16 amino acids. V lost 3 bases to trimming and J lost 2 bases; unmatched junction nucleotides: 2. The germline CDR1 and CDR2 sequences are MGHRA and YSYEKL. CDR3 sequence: CASSQLAGGNTGELFF. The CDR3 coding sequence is TGCGCCAGCAGCCAGCTAGCGGGGGGAAACACCGGGGAGCTGTTTTTT.

The CDR3 nucleotides read TGTGCCAGCAGCAATGGGGACTTAGGGGAGACCCAGTACTTC. Its protein product is CASSNGDLGETQYF. The chain links TRBV21-1 to TRBJ2-5; the table calls TRBD2, which could not be checked here. TRBV21-1 is a documented pseudogene. The CDR3 totals 14 residues.

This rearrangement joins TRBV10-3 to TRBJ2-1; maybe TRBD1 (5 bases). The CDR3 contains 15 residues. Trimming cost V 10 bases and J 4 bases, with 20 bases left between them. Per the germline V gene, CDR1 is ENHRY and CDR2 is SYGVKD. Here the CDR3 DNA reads TGTGCCACCCTACCACCGGACACTGGATACAATGAGCAGTTCTTC. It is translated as CATLPPDTGYNEQFF.

This CDR3 reads CASSLFAGGPTGTDTQYF. Written as DNA, the CDR3 is TGCGCCAGCAGCTTATTCGCGGGGGGGCCTACGGGCACAGATACGCAGTATTTT. The V and J genes are TRBV5-1 and TRBJ2-3; the match to TRBD2 covers 9 bases. The CDR3 length is 18 residues. Losses at the gene ends were 2 bases for V and 1 base for J; bases not matched to a gene: 11. Germline V CDR1 and CDR2: SGHRS, YFSETQ.

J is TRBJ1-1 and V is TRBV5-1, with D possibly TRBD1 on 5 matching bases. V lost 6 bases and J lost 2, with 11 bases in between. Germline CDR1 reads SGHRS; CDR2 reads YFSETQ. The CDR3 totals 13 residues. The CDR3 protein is CASTGRANTEAFF. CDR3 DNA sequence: TGCGCCAGCACTGGCAGGGCCAACACTGAAGCTTTCTTT.

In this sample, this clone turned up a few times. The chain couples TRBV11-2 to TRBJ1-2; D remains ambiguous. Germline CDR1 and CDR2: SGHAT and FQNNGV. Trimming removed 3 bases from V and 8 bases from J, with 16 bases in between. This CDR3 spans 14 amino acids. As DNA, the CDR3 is TGTGCCAGCAGCTTTGACGCGGGCGTGACAGGCTACACCTTC. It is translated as CASSFDAGVTGYTF.

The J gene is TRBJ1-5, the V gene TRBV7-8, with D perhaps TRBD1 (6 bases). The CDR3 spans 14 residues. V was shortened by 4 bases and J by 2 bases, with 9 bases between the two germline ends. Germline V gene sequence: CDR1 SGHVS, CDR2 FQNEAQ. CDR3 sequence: CASSSSGGNQPQHF. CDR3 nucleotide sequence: TGTGCCAGCAGCTCTTCAGGGGGCAATCAGCCCCAGCATTTT.

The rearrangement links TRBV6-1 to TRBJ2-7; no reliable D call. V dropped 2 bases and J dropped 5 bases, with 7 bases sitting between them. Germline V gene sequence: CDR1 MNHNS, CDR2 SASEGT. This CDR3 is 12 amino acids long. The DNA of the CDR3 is TGTGCCAGCAGTGAACCGGGTAACGAGCAGTACTTC. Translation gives CASSEPGNEQYF.

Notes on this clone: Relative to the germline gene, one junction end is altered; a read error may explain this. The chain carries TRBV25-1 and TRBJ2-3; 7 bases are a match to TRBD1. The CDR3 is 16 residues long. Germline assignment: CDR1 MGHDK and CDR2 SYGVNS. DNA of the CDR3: TGTGCCAGCAGTGGGGGCCTAGGGACAGTCACAGATACGCAATATTTT. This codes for CASSGGLGTVTDTQYF. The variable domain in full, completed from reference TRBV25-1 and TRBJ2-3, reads EADIYQTPRYLVIGTGKKITLECSQTMGHDKMYWYQQDPGMELHLIHYSYGVNSTEKGDLSSESTVSRIRTEHFPLTLESARPSHTSQYLCASSGGLGTVTDTQYFGPGTRLTVL.

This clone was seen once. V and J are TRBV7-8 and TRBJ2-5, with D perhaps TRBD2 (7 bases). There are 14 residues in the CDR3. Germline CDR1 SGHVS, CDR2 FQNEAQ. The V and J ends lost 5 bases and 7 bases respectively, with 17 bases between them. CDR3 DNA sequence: TGTGCCAGCAGCCAATTTCGGGGGGCCGTGACCCAGTACTTC. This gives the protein CASSQFRGAVTQYF.

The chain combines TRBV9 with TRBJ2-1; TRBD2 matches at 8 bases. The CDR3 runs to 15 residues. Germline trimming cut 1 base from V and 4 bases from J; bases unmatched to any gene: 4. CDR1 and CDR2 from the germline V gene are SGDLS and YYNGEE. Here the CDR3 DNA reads TGTGCCAGCAGCGTATCCGGGACTAGGTACAATGAGCAGTTCTTC. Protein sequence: CASSVSGTRYNEQFF.